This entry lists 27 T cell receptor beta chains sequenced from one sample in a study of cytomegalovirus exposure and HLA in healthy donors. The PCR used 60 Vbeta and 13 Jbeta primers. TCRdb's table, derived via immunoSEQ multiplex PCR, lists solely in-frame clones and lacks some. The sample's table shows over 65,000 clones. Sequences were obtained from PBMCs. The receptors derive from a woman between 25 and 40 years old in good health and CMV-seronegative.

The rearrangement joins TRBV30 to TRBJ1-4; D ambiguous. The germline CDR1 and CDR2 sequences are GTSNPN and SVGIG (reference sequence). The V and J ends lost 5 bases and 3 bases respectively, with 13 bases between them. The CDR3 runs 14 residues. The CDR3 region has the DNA TGTGCCTGGTCGGAGGTCGTGGCTAATGAAAAACTGTTTTTT. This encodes CAWSEVVANEKLFF.

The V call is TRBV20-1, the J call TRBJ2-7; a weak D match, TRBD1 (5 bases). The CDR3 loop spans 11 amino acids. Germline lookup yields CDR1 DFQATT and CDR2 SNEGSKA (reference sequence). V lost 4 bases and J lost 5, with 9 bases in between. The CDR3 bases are TGCAGTGCTACAAAGGGGAACGAGCAGTACTTC. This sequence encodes CSATKGNEQYF.

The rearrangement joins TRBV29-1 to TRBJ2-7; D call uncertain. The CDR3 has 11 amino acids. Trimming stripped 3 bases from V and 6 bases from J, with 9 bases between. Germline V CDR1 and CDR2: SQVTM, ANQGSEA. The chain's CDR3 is CSVDSHSEQYF. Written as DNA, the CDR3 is TGCAGCGTTGATTCCCACAGCGAGCAGTACTTC.

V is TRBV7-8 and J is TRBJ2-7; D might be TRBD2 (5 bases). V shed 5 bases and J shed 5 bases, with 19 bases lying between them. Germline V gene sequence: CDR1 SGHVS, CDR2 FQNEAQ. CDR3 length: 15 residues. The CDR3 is CASSPYGRDPDEQYF. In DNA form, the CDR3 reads TGTGCCAGCAGCCCCTACGGACGGGATCCTGACGAGCAGTACTTC.

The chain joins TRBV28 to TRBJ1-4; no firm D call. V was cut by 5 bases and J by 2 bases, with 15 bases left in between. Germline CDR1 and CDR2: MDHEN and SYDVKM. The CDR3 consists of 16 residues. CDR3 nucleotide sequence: TGTGCCAGCAGTCCCCCCCACGGCAGGACTAATGAAAAACTGTTTTTT. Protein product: CASSPPHGRTNEKLFF.

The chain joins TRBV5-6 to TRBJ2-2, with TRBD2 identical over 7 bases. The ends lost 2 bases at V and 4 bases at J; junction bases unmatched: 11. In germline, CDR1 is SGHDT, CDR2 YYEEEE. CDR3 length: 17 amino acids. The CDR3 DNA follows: TGTGCCAGCAGCTTCACCGTAGAGGGGAGGGCCACCGGGGAGCTGTTTTTT. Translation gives CASSFTVEGRATGELFF.

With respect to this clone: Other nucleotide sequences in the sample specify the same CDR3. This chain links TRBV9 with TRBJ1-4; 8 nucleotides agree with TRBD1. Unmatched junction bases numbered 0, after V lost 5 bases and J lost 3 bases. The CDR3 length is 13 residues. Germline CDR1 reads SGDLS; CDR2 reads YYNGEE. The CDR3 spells CASRGQANEKLFF. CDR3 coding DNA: TGTGCCAGCAGGGGACAGGCTAATGAAAAACTGTTTTTT.

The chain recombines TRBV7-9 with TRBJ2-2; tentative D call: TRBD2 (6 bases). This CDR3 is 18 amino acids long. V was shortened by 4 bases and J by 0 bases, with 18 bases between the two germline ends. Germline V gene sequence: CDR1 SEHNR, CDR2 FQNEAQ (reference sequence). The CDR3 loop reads CASSSLADSFTNTGELFF. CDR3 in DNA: TGTGCCAGCAGCTCATTAGCGGATAGCTTTACGAACACCGGGGAGCTGTTTTTT.

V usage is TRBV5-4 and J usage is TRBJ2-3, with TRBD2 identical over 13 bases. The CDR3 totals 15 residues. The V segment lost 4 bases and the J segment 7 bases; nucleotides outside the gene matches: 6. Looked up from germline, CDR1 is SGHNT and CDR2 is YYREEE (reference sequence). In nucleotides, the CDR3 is TGTGCCAGCAGCACCACTAGCGGGGGGGCAAATACGCAGTATTTT. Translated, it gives CASSTTSGGANTQYF. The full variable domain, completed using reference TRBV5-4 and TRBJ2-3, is ETGVTQSPTHLIKTRGQQVTLRCSSQSGHNTVSWYQQALGQGPQFIFQYYREEENGRGNFPPRFSGLQFPNYSSELNVNALELDDSALYLCASSTTSGGANTQYFGPGTRLTVL.

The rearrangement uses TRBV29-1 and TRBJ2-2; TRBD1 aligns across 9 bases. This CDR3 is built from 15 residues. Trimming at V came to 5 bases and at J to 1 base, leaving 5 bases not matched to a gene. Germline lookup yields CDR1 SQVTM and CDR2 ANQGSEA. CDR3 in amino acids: CSVKRGQGNTGELFF. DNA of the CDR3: TGCAGCGTTAAAAGGGGACAGGGGAACACCGGGGAGCTGTTTTTT.

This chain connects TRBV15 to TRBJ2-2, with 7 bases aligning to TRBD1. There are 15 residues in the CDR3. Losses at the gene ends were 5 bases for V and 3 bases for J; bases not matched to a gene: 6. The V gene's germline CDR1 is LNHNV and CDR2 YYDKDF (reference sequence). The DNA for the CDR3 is TGTGCCACCAGCCTGACGGGACAGTACACCGGGGAGCTGTTTTTT. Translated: CATSLTGQYTGELFF.

The CDR3 spells CAWGQTNYGYTF. The DNA for the CDR3 is TGTGCCTGGGGACAGACTAACTATGGCTACACCTTC. The rearrangement links TRBV30 to TRBJ1-2; D possibly corresponds to TRBD1 (6 bases). This CDR3 has 12 residues. The V gene lost 5 bases and the J gene lost 0 bases, with 7 bases spanning the gap. CDR1 and CDR2 (germline): GTSNPN, SVGIG (reference sequence). The full variable domain, its missing parts supplied by reference TRBV30 and TRBJ1-2, is SQTIHQWPATLVQPVGSPLSLECTVEGTSNPNLYWYRQAAGRGLQLLFYSVGIGQISSEVPQNLSASRPQDRQFILSSKKLLLSDSGFYLCAWGQTNYGYTFGSGTRLTVV.

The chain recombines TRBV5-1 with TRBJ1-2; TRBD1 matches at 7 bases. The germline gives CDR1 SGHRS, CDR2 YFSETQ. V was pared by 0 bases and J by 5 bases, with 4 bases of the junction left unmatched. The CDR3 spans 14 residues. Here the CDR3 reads CASSLVTGVYGYTF. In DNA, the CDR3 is TGCGCCAGCAGCTTGGTAACAGGGGTATATGGCTACACCTTC. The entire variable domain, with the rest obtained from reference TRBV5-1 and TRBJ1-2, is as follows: KAGVTQTPRYLIKTRGQQVTLSCSPISGHRSVSWYQQTPGQGLQFLFEYFSETQRNKGNFPGRFSGRQFSNSRSEMNVSTLELGDSALYLCASSLVTGVYGYTFGSGTRLTVV.

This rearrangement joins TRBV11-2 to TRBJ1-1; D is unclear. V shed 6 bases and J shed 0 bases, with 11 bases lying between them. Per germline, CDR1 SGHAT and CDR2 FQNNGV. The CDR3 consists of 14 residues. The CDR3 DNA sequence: TGTGCCAGCAGACGGCAGGACTTGAACACTGAAGCTTTCTTT. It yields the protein CASRRQDLNTEAFF.

The CDR3 region is CASSLRGQGDNEQFF. CDR3 nucleotides: TGTGCCAGCTCACTCAGGGGTCAGGGCGACAATGAGCAGTTCTTC. The rearrangement joins TRBV18 to TRBJ2-1; a weak D match, TRBD1 (6 bases). The CDR3 is 15 residues long. Germline CDR1 KGHSH, CDR2 LQKENI. The ends were cut back, 4 bases at V and 5 bases at J, with 15 bases in the middle.

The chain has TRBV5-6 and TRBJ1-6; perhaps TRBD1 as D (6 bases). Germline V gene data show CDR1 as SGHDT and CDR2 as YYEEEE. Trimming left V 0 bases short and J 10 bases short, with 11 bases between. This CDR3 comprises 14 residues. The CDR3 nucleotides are TGTGCCAGCAGCTTGGCCAGGGGAGCCTCACCCCTCCACTTT. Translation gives CASSLARGASPLHF.

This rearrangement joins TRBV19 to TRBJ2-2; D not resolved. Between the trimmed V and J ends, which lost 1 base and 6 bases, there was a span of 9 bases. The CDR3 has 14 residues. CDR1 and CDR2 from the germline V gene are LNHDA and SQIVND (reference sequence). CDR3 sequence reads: CASSIARNAGELFF. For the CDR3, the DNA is TGTGCCAGTAGTATAGCGCGAAACGCCGGGGAGCTGTTTTTT.

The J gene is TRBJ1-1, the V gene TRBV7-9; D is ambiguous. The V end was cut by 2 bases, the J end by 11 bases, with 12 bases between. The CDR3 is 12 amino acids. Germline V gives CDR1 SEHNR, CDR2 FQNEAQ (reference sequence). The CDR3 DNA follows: TGTGCCAGCAGCTTATGGGAGGAAGAGGCTTTCTTT. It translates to CASSLWEEEAFF.

The CDR3 nucleotides are TGTGCCAGCAGTTTCAGGGCGGGGGGAGCCTACAATGAGCAGTTCTTC. Encoded protein: CASSFRAGGAYNEQFF. The genes are TRBV27 and TRBJ2-1, with 8 bases matching TRBD2. The CDR3 sequence is 16 residues long. Unmatched junction bases numbered 6, after V lost 3 bases and J lost 2 bases. Per the germline V gene, CDR1 is MNHEY and CDR2 is SMNVEV (reference sequence).

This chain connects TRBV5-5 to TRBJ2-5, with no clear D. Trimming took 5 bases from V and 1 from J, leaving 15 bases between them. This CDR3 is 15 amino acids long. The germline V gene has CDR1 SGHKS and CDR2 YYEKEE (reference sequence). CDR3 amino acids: CASRSTPLPQETQYF. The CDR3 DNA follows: TGTGCCAGCAGATCCACACCGTTACCCCAAGAGACCCAGTACTTC. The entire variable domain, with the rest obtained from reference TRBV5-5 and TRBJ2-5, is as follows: DAGVTQSPTHLIKTRGQQVTLRCSPISGHKSVSWYQQVLGQGPQFIFQYYEKEERGRGNFPDRFSARQFPNYSSELNVNALLLGDSALYLCASRSTPLPQETQYFGPGTRLLVL.

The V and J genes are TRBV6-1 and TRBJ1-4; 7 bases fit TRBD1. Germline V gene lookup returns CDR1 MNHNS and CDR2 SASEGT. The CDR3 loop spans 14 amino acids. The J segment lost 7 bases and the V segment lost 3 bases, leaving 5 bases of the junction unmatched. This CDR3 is CASSDDRVPEKLFF. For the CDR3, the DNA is TGTGCCAGCAGTGATGACAGGGTTCCTGAAAAACTGTTTTTT.

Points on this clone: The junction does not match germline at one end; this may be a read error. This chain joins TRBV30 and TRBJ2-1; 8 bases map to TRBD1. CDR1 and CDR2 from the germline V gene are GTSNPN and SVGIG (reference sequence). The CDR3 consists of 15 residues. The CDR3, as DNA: TGTGCCGGGAGTGTCCTGCAGGGGGCAAGTAATGAGCAGTTCTTC. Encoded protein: CAGSVLQGASNEQFF.

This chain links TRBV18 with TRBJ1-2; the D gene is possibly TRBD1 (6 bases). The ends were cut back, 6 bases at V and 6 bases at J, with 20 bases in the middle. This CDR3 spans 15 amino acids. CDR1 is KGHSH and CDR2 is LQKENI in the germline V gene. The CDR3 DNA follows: TGTGCCAGCTCTCCGTCCGGGACAATGGGCAATGGCTACACCTTC. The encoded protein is CASSPSGTMGNGYTF.

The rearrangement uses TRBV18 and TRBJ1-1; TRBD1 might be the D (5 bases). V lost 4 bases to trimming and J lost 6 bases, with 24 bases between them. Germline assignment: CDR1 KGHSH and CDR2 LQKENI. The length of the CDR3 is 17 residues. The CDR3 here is CASSRQQGRGDSPEAFF. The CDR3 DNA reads TGTGCCAGCTCACGCCAACAAGGGAGGGGTGATTCTCCTGAAGCTTTCTTT.

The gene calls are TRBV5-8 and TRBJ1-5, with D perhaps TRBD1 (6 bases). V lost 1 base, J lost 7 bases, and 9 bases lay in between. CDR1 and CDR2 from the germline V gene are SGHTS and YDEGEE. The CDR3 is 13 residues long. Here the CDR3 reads CASSLQGFQPQHF. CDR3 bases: TGTGCCAGCAGCTTGCAGGGGTTCCAGCCCCAGCATTTT. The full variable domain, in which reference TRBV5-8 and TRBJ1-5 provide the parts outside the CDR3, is EAGVTQSPTHLIKTRGQQATLRCSPISGHTSVYWYQQALGLGLQFLLWYDEGEERNRGNFPPRFSGRQFPNYSSELNVNALELEDSALYLCASSLQGFQPQHFGDGTRLSIL.

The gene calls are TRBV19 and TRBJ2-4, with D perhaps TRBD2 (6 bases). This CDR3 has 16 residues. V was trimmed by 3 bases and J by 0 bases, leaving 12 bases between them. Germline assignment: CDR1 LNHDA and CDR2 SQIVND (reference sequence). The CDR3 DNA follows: TGTGCCAGTAGTATTGGGACTGGTCTAGCCAAAAACATTCAGTACTTC. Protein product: CASSIGTGLAKNIQYF.

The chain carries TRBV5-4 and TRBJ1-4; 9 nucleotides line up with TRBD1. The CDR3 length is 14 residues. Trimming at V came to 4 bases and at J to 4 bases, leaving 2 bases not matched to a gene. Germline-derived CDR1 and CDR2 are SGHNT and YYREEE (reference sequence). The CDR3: CASSVDRGNEKLFF. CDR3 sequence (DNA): TGTGCCAGCAGCGTGGACAGGGGTAATGAAAAACTGTTTTTT.